This TCR beta chain derives from a study of T-cell reconstitution after alpha-beta-depleted transplantation in children. Study-wide findings and caveats: There were reportedly several hundred expanded graft clones from which alpha-beta T cells came about two months after transplant.

Unique molecular identifiers were incorporated into the prepared TCRbeta library. From the PCR reads, TCRdb called clonotypes with MiXCR, one entry per CDR3 protein. The table lists hundreds of thousands of distinct CDR3 sequences, approximately 13% of them singletons. This clonotype was found a few times. Its antigen is not known. The source is a male patient younger than 18 who had a stem cell transplant for acute myeloid leukemia, so the T cells may come from the graft donor. The starting material was PBMCs, mostly from graft donor cells, obtained 360 days after TCRalphabeta/CD19-depleted stem cell transplant.

CDR3 nucleotides: TGTGCCAGCAGCTCTCGGGACTATCTCGAGCAGTACTTC. It yields the protein CASSSRDYLEQYF. V usage is TRBV7-6 and J usage is TRBJ2-7; 7 nucleotides align to TRBD2. V lost 4 bases and J lost 6; bases outside the gene matches: 6. Germline-derived CDR1 and CDR2 are SGHVS and FNYEAQ. This CDR3 comprises 13 residues.